Sequencing of this T cell receptor (beta chain) was carried out in a study of shared clonotypes between healthy human individuals (dated by TCRdb to between 2020 and 2021). Turning to the overall study: The cohort comprised two women and a few men aged 18 to 49 years. Different laboratories and diverse techniques were used to prepare libraries and sequence TCR repertoires, to increase sequencing depth and limit assay-specific biases. Per donor, leukapheresis produced somewhere between about 0.8 and 9.5 billion PBMCs. For each donor, CD4 naive and CD4 memory were each given three plates, CD8 naive was given two plates, and CD8 memory was given one plate. To estimate repertoire size and how much clonotypes are shared between individuals, the study performed deep sequencing of blood TCR repertoires from about 5 healthy adults.

Using the deep immunoSEQ assay, TCR CDR3 regions were amplified from genomic DNA by multiplex PCR. Genomic DNA extracted from each cell subset was distributed evenly over all wells of several immunoSEQ 96-well plates, and each plate served as one replicate. Each replicate PCR for sorted subsets received around 210 ng genomic DNA, equal to 30,000 or so T cell genomes. The purified libraries were quantified using a Qubit 3.0 fluorometer, sized with a Bioanalyzer 2100, and then quantified again using the KAPA Library Quantification kit. Each immunoSEQ 96-well plate was sequenced on its own single-read 150-cycle Illumina NextSeq 550 flow cell. As for the original processing: Because the immunoSEQ output held only junctional sequences and lacked quality scores, the filtering could not match the filtering applied to full-length reads. To assign V/J genes and CDR3, sequences were annotated using PyIR, a Python wrapper for IgBLAST v1.9, with IMGT germline references. Reads were filtered out if the reads had weak V/J assignments (E-value above 1e-6), no CDR3, stop codons, out-of-frame junctions, or ambiguous translated residues. V3J clonotypes were defined as sequences sharing an identical inferred V gene, J gene, and CDR3 amino acid sequence. The percentage overlap between two repertoires was calculated by dividing the number of shared unique clonotypes by the size of the smaller repertoire. Three approaches were used to assess repertoire richness: RTK rarefaction, the Chao1 estimator, and Recon v2.1 estimates of unobserved clonotypes. OLGA was used to compute generation probabilities for all TCRbeta clonotypes that the gDNA method yielded from a handful of donors. The immuneACCESS repertoire file appears here via TCRdb, limited to in-frame rearrangements. These files lack a portion of the clones; in checked studies, under half of the deficit traces to unresolved V genes, and the cause of the others is not known. Clonal size and the V and J genes are those of that table, whereas D and trimming came from the DNA. This sample is represented by hundreds of thousands of clones; 73% of them were singletons. Of the sample, 1.5% to 2% is held by the ten largest clones.

What the research found in general, with its limitations: Incomplete sequencing was indicated by rarefaction of sorted-subset datasets, despite the large sequencing depth. Because the study included only a small number of donors, the genetic and exposure-history diversity represented was limited. Compared with non-shared clonotypes, clonotypes shared by all four sorted-subset donors had higher generation probabilities. Naive subsets generally had larger estimated clonotype richness than memory subsets did. Sampling was restricted to blood, and TCR repertoires in tissue are likely to differ from TCR repertoires in blood. Based on pairwise subsampling, the degree of clonotype sharing among donors was expected to be affected by sequencing depth. Across four donors, roughly 5.4% of naive CD4, 3% to 3.5% of naive CD8, 2.3% of memory CD4, and approximately 0.4% of memory CD8 clonotypes were shared.

The CDR3 covers 14 residues, taking in both the cysteine and the phenylalanine. The only DNA kept is the CDR3, 42 bases in frame from the first base. Via the germline V gene, CDR1 is SNHLY and CDR2 FYNNEI. The junction shows trimming of 2 bases on V and 7 bases on J, plus 12 bases between the germline ends. Worth noting for this clone: Its antigen remains unidentified. No qualities accompany the bases; no much larger clone lies one base away.

The donors were healthy, HIV-negative adults who had no recently reported acute infections or vaccinations. Every donor was a Caucasian adult living in Nashville, Tennessee, USA. CD4+ T cells were enriched by magnetic negative selection, after which naive cells were positively selected on CD45RA and the negative fraction was taken as the memory subset. After blood collection by leukapheresis, PBMCs were isolated using Ficoll-Histopaque density gradient centrifugation and then cryopreserved in the vapor phase of liquid nitrogen. Analytical flow cytometry was used to check the purity and quantity of each magnetically sorted T cell population. Genomic DNA was isolated from each sorted fraction and quantified by UV absorbance on a Nanodrop 2000c.

The receptor comes from a woman in her twenties or thirties in good health. Sequenced input: memory CD4+ T cells sorted from blood. The sample's cell subset or site label, decoded: CD45RA-negative fraction. Recombination linked TRBV2 to TRBJ1-5; no D gene can be assigned with confidence. The sequence in DNA is TGTGCCAGCAGTGAATTTGGTTCCTCCCAGCCCCAGCATTTT. It specifies CASSEFGSSQPQHF. The entire variable domain, with the stretches around the CDR3 drawn from the reference TRBV2 and TRBJ1-5 proteins, is EPEVTQTPSHQVTQMGQEVILRCVPISNHLYFYWYRQILGQKVEFLVSFYNNEISEKSEIFDDQFSVERPDGSNFTLKIRSTKLEDSAMYFCASSEFGSSQPQHFGDGTRLSIL.